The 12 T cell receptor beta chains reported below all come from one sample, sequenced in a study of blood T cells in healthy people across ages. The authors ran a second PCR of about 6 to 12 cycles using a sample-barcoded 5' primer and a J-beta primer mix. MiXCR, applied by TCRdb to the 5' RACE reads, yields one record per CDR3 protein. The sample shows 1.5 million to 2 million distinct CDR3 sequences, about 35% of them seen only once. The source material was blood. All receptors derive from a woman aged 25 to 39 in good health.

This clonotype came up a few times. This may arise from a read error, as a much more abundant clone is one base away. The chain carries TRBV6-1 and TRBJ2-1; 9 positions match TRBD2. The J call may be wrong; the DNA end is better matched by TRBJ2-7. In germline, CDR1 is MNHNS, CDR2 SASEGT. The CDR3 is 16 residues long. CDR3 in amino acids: CASSALRGGAYNEQYF. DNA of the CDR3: TGTGCCAGCAGTGCCCTTCGCGGGGGGGCTTACAATGAGCAGTACTTC.

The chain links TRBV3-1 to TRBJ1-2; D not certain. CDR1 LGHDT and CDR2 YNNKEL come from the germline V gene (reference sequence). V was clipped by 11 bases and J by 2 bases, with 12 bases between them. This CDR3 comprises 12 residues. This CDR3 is CAGYGSNYGYTF. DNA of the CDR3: TGTGCCGGATACGGGTCGAACTATGGCTACACCTTC.

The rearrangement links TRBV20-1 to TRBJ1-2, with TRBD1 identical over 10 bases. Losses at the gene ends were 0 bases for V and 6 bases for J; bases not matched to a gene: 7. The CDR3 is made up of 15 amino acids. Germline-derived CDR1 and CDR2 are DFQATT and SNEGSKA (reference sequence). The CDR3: CSAREFGTGENGYTF. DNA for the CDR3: TGCAGTGCTAGAGAGTTTGGGACAGGGGAGAATGGCTACACCTTC.

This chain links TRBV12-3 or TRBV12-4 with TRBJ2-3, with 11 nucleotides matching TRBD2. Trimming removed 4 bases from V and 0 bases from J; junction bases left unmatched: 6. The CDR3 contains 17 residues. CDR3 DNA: TGTGCCAGCAGTTCCCCCATAGCGGGGGGGAGCACAGATACGCAGTATTTT. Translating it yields CASSSPIAGGSTDTQYF.

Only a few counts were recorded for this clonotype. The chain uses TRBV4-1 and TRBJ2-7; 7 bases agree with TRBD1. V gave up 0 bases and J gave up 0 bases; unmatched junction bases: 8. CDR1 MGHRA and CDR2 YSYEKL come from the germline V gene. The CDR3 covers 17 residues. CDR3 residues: CASSQEIGTDISYEQYF. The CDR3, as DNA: TGCGCCAGCAGCCAAGAAATCGGGACAGACATCTCCTACGAGCAGTACTTC.

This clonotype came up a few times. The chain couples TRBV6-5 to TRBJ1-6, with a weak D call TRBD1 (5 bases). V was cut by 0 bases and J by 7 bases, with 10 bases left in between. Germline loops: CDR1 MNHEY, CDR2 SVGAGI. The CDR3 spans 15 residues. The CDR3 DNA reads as TGTGCCAGCAGTTACTCGGAGGGGCGCAATTCACCCCTCCACTTT. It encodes CASSYSEGRNSPLHF.

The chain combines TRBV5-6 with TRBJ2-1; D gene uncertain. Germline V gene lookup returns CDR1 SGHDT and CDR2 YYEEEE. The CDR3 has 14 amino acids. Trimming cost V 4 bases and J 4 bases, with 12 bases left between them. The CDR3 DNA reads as TGTGCCAGCAGCCGCCGTTTAGGGTACAATGAGCAGTTCTTC. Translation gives CASSRRLGYNEQFF.

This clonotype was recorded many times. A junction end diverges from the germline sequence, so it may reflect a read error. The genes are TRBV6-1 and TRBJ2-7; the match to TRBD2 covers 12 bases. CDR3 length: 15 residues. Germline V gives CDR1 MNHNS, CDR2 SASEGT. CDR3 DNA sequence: TGTGCCAGCAGCGAAGGACTAGCGGGAAGCTACGAGCAGTACTTC. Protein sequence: CASSEGLAGSYEQYF.

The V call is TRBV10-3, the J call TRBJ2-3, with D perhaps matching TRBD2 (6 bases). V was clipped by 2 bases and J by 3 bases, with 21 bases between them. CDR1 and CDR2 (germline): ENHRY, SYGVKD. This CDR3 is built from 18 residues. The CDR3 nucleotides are TGTGCCATCAGTGAGCCCAAGATTTCAGGCGGGGAGACAGATACGCAGTATTTT. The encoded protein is CAISEPKISGGETDTQYF.

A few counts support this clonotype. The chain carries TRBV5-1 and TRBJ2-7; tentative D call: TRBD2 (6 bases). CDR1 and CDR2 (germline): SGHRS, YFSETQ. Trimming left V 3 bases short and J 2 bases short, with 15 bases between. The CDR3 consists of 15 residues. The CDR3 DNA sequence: TGCGCCAGCAGCTCCCCGGGCGGGGATCCCTACGAGCAGTACTTC. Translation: CASSSPGGDPYEQYF.

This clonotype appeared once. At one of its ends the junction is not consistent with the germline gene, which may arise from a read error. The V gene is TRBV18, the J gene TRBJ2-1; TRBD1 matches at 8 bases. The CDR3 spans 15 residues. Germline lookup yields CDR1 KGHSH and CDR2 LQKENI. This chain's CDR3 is CASSPTGDPYDEQFF. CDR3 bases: TGTGCCAGCTCACCGACAGGGGACCCCTACGATGAGCAGTTCTTC.

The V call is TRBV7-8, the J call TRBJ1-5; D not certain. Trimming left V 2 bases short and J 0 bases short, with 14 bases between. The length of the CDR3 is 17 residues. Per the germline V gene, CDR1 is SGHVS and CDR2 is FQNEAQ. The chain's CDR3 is CASSLSSRGYSNQPQHF. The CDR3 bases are TGTGCCAGCAGCTTATCCTCCCGGGGATATAGCAATCAGCCCCAGCATTTT.